These T cell receptor beta chains were read from a single sample in a study of shared clonotypes between healthy human individuals. Clones were sequenced by immunoSEQ multiplex PCR, and TCRdb holds only the in-frame ones, with some missing. The data show 190,000 or so clones, 66% seen once. Sequencing was done on a sample of memory CD4+ T cells sorted from blood. All receptors come from a man aged 25 to 40 in good health. CDR3s include the opening cysteine and the closing phenylalanine or tryptophan. D genes are given only for firm matches. Rows may omit the clone size; those that give it use once, few, many or a size class.

V: TRBV15
J: TRBJ2-1
size: -
D: -
CDR3: CATREGPRGEQFF
DNA: TGTGCCACCCGAGAGGGACCACGGGGTGAGCAGTTCTTC

V: TRBV11-2
J: TRBJ1-1
size: -
D: -
CDR3: CASSLGQGWATEAFF
DNA: TGTGCCAGCAGCTTAGGTCAGGGATGGGCCACTGAAGCTTTCTTT

V: TRBV6-6
J: TRBJ2-7
size: -
D: TRBD1
CDR3: CASRTGADTYEQYF
DNA: TGTGCCAGCAGGACAGGGGCGGACACCTACGAGCAGTACTTC

V: TRBV2
J: TRBJ2-3
size: -
D: -
CDR3: CASTKWGATDTQYF
DNA: TGTGCCAGCACCAAGTGGGGTGCCACAGATACGCAGTATTTT

V: TRBV28
J: TRBJ2-1
size: -
D: TRBD1
CDR3: CASSPSGTGGNEQFF
DNA: TGTGCCAGCAGCCCAAGCGGGACAGGGGGCAATGAGCAGTTCTTC

V: TRBV15
J: TRBJ1-5
size: -
D: TRBD1
CDR3: CATSKGQGVQPQHF
DNA: TGTGCCACCAGCAAGGGACAGGGAGTTCAGCCCCAGCATTTT

V: TRBV7-8
J: TRBJ2-3
size: -
D: TRBD2
CDR3: CASSLARSSGSSDTQYF
DNA: TGTGCCAGCAGCTTAGCGCGTTCTAGCGGGAGCTCGGATACGCAGTATTTT

V: TRBV10-3
J: TRBJ1-5
size: -
D: TRBD1
CDR3: CAISQFSPGQGNNQPQHF
DNA: TGTGCCATCAGTCAATTCTCTCCGGGACAGGGTAACAATCAGCCCCAGCATTTT

V: TRBV27
J: TRBJ2-3
size: -
D: TRBD2
CDR3: CASSSLAGWDTQYF
DNA: TGTGCCAGCAGTTCCTTAGCGGGTTGGGATACGCAGTATTTT

V: TRBV28
J: TRBJ2-5
size: few
D: -
CDR3: CASEGGSWETQYF
DNA: TGTGCCAGCGAGGGGGGGAGTTGGGAGACCCAGTACTTC

V: TRBV28
J: TRBJ2-7
size: -
D: -
CDR3: CASTNPLSDKYF
DNA: TGTGCCAGCACCAATCCCCTGAGCGACAAGTACTTC

V: TRBV29-1
J: TRBJ2-5
size: many
D: -
CDR3: CSVEVNRQETQYF
DNA: TGCAGCGTTGAAGTAAACAGACAAGAGACCCAGTACTTC

V: TRBV5-4
J: TRBJ2-1
size: -
D: -
CDR3: CASSWGTSSYNEQFF
DNA: TGTGCCAGCAGCTGGGGGACGAGCTCCTACAATGAGCAGTTCTTC

V: TRBV18
J: TRBJ2-5
size: -
D: -
CDR3: CASSSWAADQETQYF
DNA: TGTGCCAGCTCAAGCTGGGCAGCAGATCAAGAGACCCAGTACTTC

V: TRBV7-2
J: TRBJ2-7
size: few
D: -
CDR3: CASRRGVTEQYF
DNA: TGTGCCAGCAGACGAGGGGTGACCGAGCAGTACTTC

V: TRBV6-1
J: TRBJ2-7
size: -
D: -
CDR3: CASSEATDSYEQYF
DNA: TGTGCCAGCAGTGAAGCAACAGACTCCTACGAGCAGTACTTC

V: TRBV14
J: TRBJ2-3
size: -
D: -
CDR3: CASSLRPRATDTQYF
DNA: TGTGCCAGCAGCCTTCGGCCGAGAGCCACAGATACGCAGTATTTT

V: TRBV27
J: TRBJ2-1
size: -
D: TRBD1
CDR3: CASSLSSGQGSSYNEQFF
DNA: TGTGCCAGCAGTTTATCGTCCGGACAGGGGAGCTCCTACAATGAGCAGTTCTTC

V: TRBV5-1
J: TRBJ2-7
size: once
D: TRBD1
CDR3: CASSSDPGQGVNEQYF
DNA: TGCGCCAGCAGCTCCGATCCGGGACAGGGGGTCAACGAGCAGTACTTC

V: TRBV18
J: TRBJ2-7
size: once
D: -
CDR3: CASSSRGTPYEQYF
DNA: TGTGCCAGCTCCTCGAGGGGAACCCCCTACGAGCAGTACTTC